The 5 T cell receptor beta chains presented below share a single source sample, sequenced in a study of liver allograft versus peripheral blood T cells (dated by TCRdb to the early 2020s). Context from the whole study: T cell receptor repertoires present within transplanted livers were compared with repertoires in the peripheral blood of liver transplant recipients.

Sequencing instrument: Illumina MiSeq. The public reads were run again by TCRdb, first through fastp at Q25 and then through MiXCR, and only productive beta chains were kept. Duplicate CDR3 protein sequences are folded into a single record with the most common DNA and genes. The sample table shows over 300 distinct CDR3 sequences, and over 15% are seen once. The ten largest make up roughly 24% of the sample. The receptors here all came from a human patient who had a liver transplant. Donor T cells from the graft may be present among the T cells after a transplant.

By frequency in the sample, this clonotype is large. A read error may produce the germline difference seen at one junction end. The chain employs TRBV6-1 and TRBJ1-2; D gene uncertain. CDR1 and CDR2 from the germline V gene are MNHNS and SASEGT. This CDR3 has 13 amino acids. CDR3 DNA: TGTGCCATCAGTGAGTCGGTCGGGATCGGCTACACCTTC. Amino acid sequence: CAISESVGIGYTF.

As to this clonotype: A far larger clone is only one base removed, so a read error is likely. The chain links TRBV27 to TRBJ2-1; TRBD1 aligns across 8 bases. After removal of 7 bases from V and 10 bases from J, the junction contained 12 bases not matched to a gene. Germline lookup yields CDR1 MNHEY and CDR2 SMNVEV (reference sequence). This CDR3 spans 14 amino acids. The CDR3 nucleotides are TGTGCCAGCAACCAGGGGGCCGGCTCCTACGAGCAGTTCTTC. Translating gives CASNQGAGSYEQFF.

Points on this clonotype: Since a far larger clone is one base different, this is likely a read error. The chain joins TRBV6-6 to TRBJ1-6; 8 bases agree with TRBD1. The germline CDR1 and CDR2 sequences are MNHNY and SVGAGI (reference sequence). This CDR3 comprises 15 residues. DNA of the CDR3: TGTGCCTCCCTGAAGACAGGGGCATATAATTCACCCCTCAACTTT. Protein product: CASLKTGAYNSPLNF.

This clonotype was recorded only once. This probably arose from a read error, given a far larger clone one base away. The chain has TRBV6-6 and TRBJ2-5, with D hard to call. Germline CDR1 and CDR2: MNHNY and SVGAGI (reference sequence). The CDR3 is 13 amino acids. V was clipped by 2 bases and J by 5 bases, with 9 bases between them. The chain's CDR3 is CASSYQLGETQYF. The CDR3 region has the DNA TGTGCCAGCAGTTACCAGTTGGGGGAGACCCAGTACTTC.

This clonotype is termed large. CDR3 residues: CASSPPRGVLGTGELFF. The CDR3 coding sequence is TGTGCCAGCAGTCCACCCCGGGGGGTACTCGGGACCGGGGAGCTGTTTTTT. J is TRBJ2-2 and V is TRBV27; 7 nucleotides agree with TRBD2. V gave up 5 bases and J gave up 5 bases; unmatched junction bases: 14. Germline V CDR1 and CDR2: MNHEY, SMNVEV (reference sequence). The CDR3 extends over 17 amino acids.